Listed below are T cell receptor beta chains from one sample, sequenced in a study of shared clonotypes between healthy human individuals. This table comes from immunoSEQ multiplex PCR, and its TCRdb copy is limited to in-frame clones, with some not included. The sample consists of 85,000 to 100,000 clones, about 68% of them appearing once. Input material: memory CD8+ T cells sorted from blood. These receptor sequences come from a young man in good health. Both conserved end residues are part of each CDR3. D genes are given only for firm matches. Size tells how often a clone was seen (once, few, many) or the class of an expanded clone, and some rows leave it out.

j_gene | v_gene | d_gene | abundance | CDR3nt | CDR3aa
TRBJ2-1 | TRBV10-2 | TRBD2 | few | TGCGCCAGCAGAGAGTCCCGGGACTACTACAATGAGCAGTTCTTC | CASRESRDYYNEQFF
TRBJ2-7 | TRBV10-3 | . | . | TGTGCCATCAGTGAGTCGAACCTCGGGGAGCAGTACTTC | CAISESNLGEQYF
TRBJ2-7 | TRBV11-3 | . | many | TGTGCCAGCAGCTTAGAAGGGGATAGCTCCTACGAGCAGTACTTC | CASSLEGDSSYEQYF
TRBJ2-7 | TRBV5-1 | . | . | TGCGCCAGCAGCTTGGAAGCTAACTCCTACGAGCAGTACTTC | CASSLEANSYEQYF
TRBJ2-1 | TRBV6-5 | . | . | TGTGCCAGCAGTTCAGCCTATGAGCAGTTCTTC | CASSSAYEQFF
TRBJ2-7 | TRBV5-4 | . | . | TGTGCCAGCAGCTTTGGAGGAGCTAAAACCTACGAGCAGTACTTC | CASSFGGAKTYEQYF
TRBJ2-4 | TRBV4-1 | . | once | TGCGCCAGCAGCCGTCAATGGGGCCGGTCCAAAAACATTCAGTACTTC | CASSRQWGRSKNIQYF
TRBJ1-5 | TRBV2 | . | . | TGTGCCAGCAGTGGAGGGTCCCAGCCCCAGCATTTT | CASSGGSQPQHF
TRBJ2-5 | TRBV7-9 | TRBD1 | . | TGTGCCAGCAGGCGGACAGGGTCAGAGACCCAGTACTTC | CASRRTGSETQYF
TRBJ2-3 | TRBV27 | TRBD2 | . | TGTGCCAGCAGTGAAATCCGGACTAGCGGGACGGATACGCAGTATTTT | CASSEIRTSGTDTQYF
TRBJ2-3 | TRBV9 | . | once | TGTGCCAGCAGCGCCCTACTGGGTAGCAGCACAGATACGCAGTATTTT | CASSALLGSSTDTQYF
TRBJ2-7 | TRBV7-6 | TRBD1 | . | TGTGCCAGCAGCTTAGGGACAGGGGGCAACGAGCAGTACTTC | CASSLGTGGNEQYF
TRBJ2-3 | TRBV5-6 | TRBD2 | . | TGTGCCAACGGAGAGCGGGAAGGCGCTTTTGGCACAGATACGCAGTATTTT | CANGEREGAFGTDTQYF
TRBJ1-2 | TRBV18 | . | . | TGTGCCAGCTCCCTACGTAGGGGAGACGGCTACACCTTC | CASSLRRGDGYTF
TRBJ2-3 | TRBV7-8 | . | . | TGTGCCAGCAGCTTAGAAGATACGCAGTATTTT | CASSLEDTQYF
TRBJ2-4 | TRBV16 | TRBD1 | . | TGTGCCAGCAGCCAATGGGACAGGCAAAACATTCAGTACTTC | CASSQWDRQNIQYF
TRBJ2-1 | TRBV2 | . | . | TGTGCCAGCAAAGTGGGCAATGAGCAGTTCTTC | CASKVGNEQFF
TRBJ1-2 | TRBV27 | . | few | TGTGCCAGCAGTTTATCGGCAGGGTTCGATGGCTACACCTTC | CASSLSAGFDGYTF
TRBJ2-7 | TRBV19 | . | . | TGTGCCAGTAGTCAGTGGGCAAGCTCCTACGAGCAGTACTTC | CASSQWASSYEQYF
TRBJ2-7 | TRBV6-5 | . | . | TGTGCCAGCAGTTACTCCGCGACAGCAAACTCCTACGAGCAGTACTTC | CASSYSATANSYEQYF
TRBJ2-7 | TRBV19 | . | . | TGTGCCAGTAGCGGATCCGGGACGAACCCCTACGAGCAGTACTTC | CASSGSGTNPYEQYF
TRBJ2-5 | TRBV27 | TRBD2 | . | TGTGCCAGCGATCAGCGGGAGGATGAGACCCAGTACTTC | CASDQREDETQYF
TRBJ1-2 | TRBV11-2 | . | many | TGTGCCAGCAGCCCCTCGGGGGGACTCCAAAGGTGGGGCTACACCTTC | CASSPSGGLQRWGYTF
TRBJ1-2 | TRBV14 | . | few | TGTGCCAGCAGCCAAGATACGCAGGGACCCTATGGCTACACCTTC | CASSQDTQGPYGYTF
TRBJ1-1 | TRBV19 | . | . | TGTGCCAGTAGTATTTGGTGGACAGACGTCACTGAAGCTTTCTTT | CASSIWWTDVTEAFF
TRBJ1-5 | TRBV4-1 | . | . | TGCGCCAGCAGCCAAGATCCAGGGGAGAATCAGCCCCAGCATTTT | CASSQDPGENQPQHF
TRBJ2-1 | TRBV7-8 | TRBD2 | . | TGTGCCAGCAGCGAGACTAGCGGGGCCTACAATGAGCAGTTCTTC | CASSETSGAYNEQFF
TRBJ2-1 | TRBV13 | TRBD2 | . | TGTGCCAGCAGCCGGGGGGGGTCCTACAATGAGCAGTTCTTC | CASSRGGSYNEQFF
TRBJ2-1 | TRBV11-1 | . | many | TGTGCCAGCAGCTTAGTTTACCCGGGTTTCGGCAATGAGCAGTTCTTC | CASSLVYPGFGNEQFF
TRBJ1-2 | TRBV6-1 | . | . | TGTGCCAGCAGTGAAAACCTCGAAGGTGGCTACACCTTC | CASSENLEGGYTF
TRBJ1-1 | TRBV6-6 | . | . | TGTGCCAGCAGTTACGGTCAGGGAGGGAACACTGAAGCTTTCTTT | CASSYGQGGNTEAFF
TRBJ1-5 | TRBV18 | . | . | TGTGCCAGCTCACCAGATAGAGGGAACAGCAATCAGCCCCAGCATTTT | CASSPDRGNSNQPQHF
TRBJ1-2 | TRBV9 | . | . | TGTGCCAGCAGTACGAGGGGCGGAGGCTACACCTTC | CASSTRGGGYTF
TRBJ2-5 | TRBV5-1 | . | . | TGCGCCAGCAGCTTGGCTGGGAACCTCCTAAACGGGGAGACCCAGTACTTC | CASSLAGNLLNGETQYF
TRBJ2-3 | TRBV19 | . | . | TGTGCCAGTAGTATAGCCGGAGGGCCGAGCACAGATACGCAGTATTTT | CASSIAGGPSTDTQYF
TRBJ2-5 | TRBV7-9 | TRBD1 | . | TGTGCCAGCAGCTCTCCGACAGGGCTCCGAGAGACCCAGTACTTC | CASSSPTGLRETQYF
TRBJ2-3 | TRBV5-6 | . | . | TGTGCCAGCAGCTTTGTAGGCAAAGGATCAGTCACAGATACGCAGTATTTT | CASSFVGKGSVTDTQYF
TRBJ2-4 | TRBV5-1 | . | once | TGCGCCAGCAGCGAGGGATTCAACAGGGACATTCAGTACTTC | CASSEGFNRDIQYF
TRBJ2-3 | TRBV27 | . | once | TGTGCCAGCAGTTTATCCGCCGGCACAGATACGCAGTATTTT | CASSLSAGTDTQYF
TRBJ2-5 | TRBV6-5 | TRBD2 | . | TGTGCCAGCAGTTACTCGGGACTAGCGGGCCAAGAGACCCAGTACTTC | CASSYSGLAGQETQYF
TRBJ2-6 | TRBV5-4 | . | . | TGTGCCAGCAGCTTGGTCGGGATCTCTGGGGCCAACGTCCTGACTTTC | CASSLVGISGANVLTF
TRBJ1-2 | TRBV19 | TRBD1 | many | TGTGCCAGTAGTCCCCGGACAGGGTGGGATGGCTACACCTTC | CASSPRTGWDGYTF
TRBJ1-2 | TRBV18 | TRBD1 | . | TGTGCCAGCTCCCCGGGACAGGGCCTCTATGGCTACACCTTC | CASSPGQGLYGYTF
TRBJ2-3 | TRBV6-1 | . | . | TGTGCCAGCAGTGAACACATGGGAAAGCGAACTAGCACAGATACGCAGTATTTT | CASSEHMGKRTSTDTQYF
TRBJ2-1 | TRBV11-2 | . | . | TGTGCCAGCAGCCAAGCTGGGGAATCTTACAATGAGCAGTTCTTC | CASSQAGESYNEQFF
TRBJ2-7 | TRBV14 | TRBD1 | . | TGTGCCAGCAGCCAATACAGGGGGCCAACCTACGAGCAGTACTTC | CASSQYRGPTYEQYF
TRBJ2-1 | TRBV7-2 | . | once | TGTGCCAGCAGCTTAGATCGTCGGCTCCCCAATGAGCAGTTCTTC | CASSLDRRLPNEQFF
TRBJ2-6 | TRBV9 | . | . | TGTGCCAGCAGCTCTATAGGGTCTGGGGCCAACGTCCTGACTTTC | CASSSIGSGANVLTF
TRBJ1-5 | TRBV27 | TRBD1 | . | TGTGCCAGCAGGCGACAGGGGGATAGTTATCAGCCCCAGCATTTT | CASRRQGDSYQPQHF
TRBJ1-3 | TRBV11-3 | . | . | TGTGCCAGCAGCCCGGGGGACTCTGGAAACACCATATATTTT | CASSPGDSGNTIYF
TRBJ2-3 | TRBV18 | TRBD2 | . | TGTGCCAGCTCACCAGGGAGGGACGGAACAGATACGCAGTATTTT | CASSPGRDGTDTQYF
TRBJ2-5 | TRBV15 | . | once | TGTGCCACCAGCAGAGAGGCCTTTTCGGAGACCCAGTACTTC | CATSREAFSETQYF